This T cell receptor beta chain was profiled in a study of cytomegalovirus exposure and HLA in healthy donors (dated by TCRdb to 2016 to 2017). In the study overall: In an earlier analysis of about 560 of the donors, under 300 Gb of sequence data and 117 million unique TCR beta sequences from 150 million to 200 million T cells were reported. In addition to the first cohort of around 670 subjects, a separate validation cohort of approximately 120 different subjects was used. On average, around 240,000 unique TCR beta nucleotide sequences were sequenced per donor among 398 genotyped donors of the cohort, with roughly a sixth of those sequences being non-productive. A later analysis re-analyzed previously published TCR beta repertoires from 666 donors and added high-resolution HLA genotyping to study TCR occurrence patterns. The genetic ancestry cluster associated with self-reported Caucasian donors included about four fifths of the 300 to 450 genotyped donors. Donor age, sex, ethnicity and CMV serostatus were collected together with the repertoire data. High-throughput TCR immunosequencing, statistical association of individual TCRs with disease status, and machine learning were combined to predict cytomegalovirus infection status. In the later analysis, no new phenotypic data were used to find candidate immune exposures; instead, reliance was placed on TCR beta sequences and their occurrence across donors. The study profiled the T cell repertoires of about 640 subjects by immunosequencing and related them to cytomegalovirus serostatus. Both class I and class II loci were covered by HLA typing, at four-digit resolution. Every discovery cohort repertoire had been produced on one sequencing platform. The study was designed to test whether signatures of past pathogen exposure could be identified by cataloging public T cell receptors. An earlier analysis of 587 of the donors used high-throughput TCR beta sequencing to judge whether each TCR beta V gene segment behaved as functional or pseudogenic. An early release that covered approximately 600 HLA-typed donors contained approximately 300 gigabases of sequencing data and tens of millions of unique TCR sequences. The number of typed donors differed by locus: about 620-640 for A, B, C, DRB1 and DQB1; 522 for DQA1; around 610 for DPA1; and about 450 for DPB1. A later genetic analysis used genome-wide SNP genotypes for about 60% of the roughly 670 donors, treating that subset as a discovery cohort. Because of strong linkage in the cohort, five DR-DQ haplotypes were treated as single units for association and clustering. Results and caveats for the whole study, not just this receptor: A later analysis found that TCR association rates varied across HLA loci, with DRB1 alleles showing the most associated TCRs and HLA-C alleles the fewest. When HLA alleles, especially DR and DQ, strongly co-occurred, attributing TCR associations to individual alleles was difficult. A further reported finding was that TCR beta sequences accurately predicted the HLA-A and HLA-B alleles for most subjects in the first cohort. In a later analysis, HLA-associated TCR beta chains were found to be more clonally expanded and to have lower generation probabilities than equally common non-associated chains. In both the original and validation cohorts, the classifier was reported to diagnose cytomegalovirus status with high specificity and sensitivity. Some IMGT-functional V segments, including TRBV6-2 and TRBV6-3, could not be distinguished by the 87-base-pair reads and were therefore excluded. In an earlier analysis of around 600 of the donors, most TCR beta V segments were observed in productive rearrangements about 90% or about 30% of the time, broadly matching IMGT annotations. In a later genetic analysis, fewer N-insertions in productive TCRs were reported among donors in an Asian-associated ancestry cluster than the approximately 710-donor mean. Because counts were too low, seventeen rarely observed V segments, including chromosome 9 orphons, were excluded from the earlier analysis of several hundred of the donors. A group of highly shared sequence variants was considered likely to be a technical artifact of the sequencing pipeline. Immune exposure information for the cohort was limited to CMV serostatus. Correlated functional status among segregating V segments might be attributable to linkage disequilibrium, but an unknown experimental factor could not be ruled out. Presence/absence analyses assumed roughly uniform sequencing depth across donors, an assumption that may not hold. Only TCR beta chains were sequenced in this cohort, and the absence of alpha or paired-chain data limited detectable features. The study gave a list of some 150 TCR beta chains associated with cytomegalovirus. At a false discovery rate of 0.05, a later analysis linked fewer than 20,000 TCR beta sequences to specific HLA alleles. While some public TCRs were present in many individuals, most TCR sequences turned up only very rarely across donors. The authors suggested that the approach could potentially be generalized to other disease states and immunological phenotypes. An association between a missense DCLRE1C variant and V-gene and J-gene trimming of TCR beta chains was found in a later genetic analysis and replicated in an independent cohort. In vitro tests confirmed that a few of the cytomegalovirus-associated TCR beta chains recognize cytomegalovirus antigens. A later analysis found that most CMV-associated TCR beta chains appeared HLA-restricted, with HLA associations seemingly driven largely by CMV exposure. Several of the top co-occurrence clusters appeared to be linked to parvovirus B19, influenza, CMV and Epstein-Barr virus, according to a later analysis. Because HLA typing was unavailable for some donors at each locus, only the typed subset was used in association tests.

CDR1 and CDR2 were assigned from the germline V gene as MNHNS and SASEGT. V is cut back by 2 bases and J by 0 bases, with 10 bases in the junction unmatched. Reading from cysteine to phenylalanine, the CDR3 counts 17 amino acids. Only CDR3 DNA is held: 51 bases, read in frame from base 1. Regarding this clone: The antigen this receptor binds is unknown. No base quality information exists; no much larger clone differs at one position.

Library preparation used the immunoSEQ multiplex PCR assay. For the multiplex PCR, a mixture combining 60 forward primers for TCR Vbeta segments and 13 reverse primers for TCR Jbeta segments was used. The CDR3 region of rearranged TCR beta genes was amplified from genomic DNA by a multiplex PCR assay. The amplified TCR beta libraries were sequenced on the Illumina HiSeq System as 87-base-pair reads. In the source study's methods: In a later analysis, 70 million to 95 million unique TCR beta chains were counted across the 500 to 700 repertoires, and roughly 9.9 million of these chains were shared by at least two donors. Raw reads were error-corrected and collapsed into unique sequences by a nearest-neighbor algorithm in which closely related sequences were merged to remove PCR and sequencing errors. CDR3 sequences were aligned to IMGT reference sequences to assign V, D and J gene segments. For a sequence to be retained, at least a six-nucleotide match to both a V gene segment and a J gene segment was required. A rearrangement was called productive if the CDR3 had no stop codons and remained in frame with V and J, and every other rearrangement was called non-productive. CDR3 was defined by IMGT convention, running from the second conserved V-encoded cysteine to the conserved J-encoded phenylalanine. The earlier analysis of some 600 of the donors excluded sequences that lacked an unambiguous match to a single V gene segment. In an earlier analysis of 450 to 700 of the donors, V segments were called functional above 56.7% productive rearrangements and were called segregating when the between-donor standard deviation exceeded 5%. To diagnose cytomegalovirus status from the catalog of TCR beta chain sequences, a statistical classification framework was built. In a later analysis, TCR nucleotide sequences were compared against IMGT/GENE-DB human TR gene sequences so that V and J genes could be assigned. In a later analysis, CDR3 sequences and most-parsimonious VDJ recombination scenarios were assigned using the TCRdist pipeline. A later analysis defined each TCR beta chain by its CDR3 amino acid sequence plus V-gene family, and excluded reads lacking a unique V-gene family. A later analysis removed 592 highly shared, low-generation-probability nucleotide sequences to deal with suspected cross-contamination and a sequencing artifact. In a later analysis, a clonal expansion index for each public chain was calculated from normalized within-repertoire ranks of inferred template counts. In a later analysis, generation probabilities were computed with a VDJ recombination model fitted to out-of-frame rearrangements, and the resulting probabilities were checked against IGoR. In a later analysis, TCR-TCR, TCR-HLA and TCR-CMV co-occurrence was scored with hypergeometric tests, and a repertoire-size bias correction was applied to TCR pairs. A later analysis estimated false discovery rates by permuting HLA or CMV assignments 20 times. A later analysis grouped co-occurring TCRs with DBSCAN, adding TCRdist sequence similarity when clustering within HLA-allele-positive subsets. Co-occurrence clustering excluded repertoires with fewer than 30,000 or more than 120,000 public chains, plus five with anomalous nucleotide sharing. TCRdb mirrors the immuneACCESS table, restricted to in-frame sequences. Some clones are absent from its copies; in checked studies, under half trace to an unresolved V gene, and the reason for the others is unknown. Clone size and V and J calls were adopted from that table, with D and trimming inferred from the DNA. The table for this sample lists over 150,000 clones; around 82% of them were counted only once. The ten largest account for roughly 3% of the sample.

The cohort consisted of some 730 healthy bone marrow donors. At the time of sampling, all cohort members were nominally healthy, though unrecorded immune exposures were likely present. The donor tested CMV seronegative, placing the donor among the roughly 400 seronegative members of the cohort. Every donor gave a peripheral blood sample, and the peripheral blood mononuclear cells from that sample were used for TCR beta sequencing. Genomic DNA extraction from the blood cell samples was performed with the Qiagen DNeasy Blood Extraction Kit. This receptor was obtained from a woman in her 30s in good health and CMV-seronegative. Recombination linked TRBV6-1 to TRBJ2-7; 7 bases in the middle match TRBD2. Input material: PBMCs. The DNA sequence is given as TGTGCCAGCAGTGAACCCTTTGTTAGCGGGTACTCCTACGAGCAGTACTTC. Protein translation: CASSEPFVSGYSYEQYF.